This T cell receptor beta chain came from a study of shared clonotypes between healthy human individuals. The overall study: CD4 naive and CD4 memory each took three plates per donor, while CD8 naive took two and CD8 memory one. Study-level points and caveats: Non-shared clonotypes were found to have lower generation probabilities than the clonotypes that were shared by all four of the sorted-subset donors.

Naive CD8 populations comprised CD45RO-negative cells positively selected for CCR7, excluding terminally differentiated effector memory CD45RA+ cells. Those who donated were healthy HIV-negative adults, with no recent acute infections or vaccinations reported. Deep-level assay runs were performed. Profiled with immunoSEQ multiplex PCR; TCRdb holds only in-frame clones, not every one. The data hold about 2.2 million clones, with approximately 92% observed a single time. Trimming shortened V by 4 bases and J by 0 bases, and 11 bases separated the two germline ends. The CDR3 spans 15 residues. CDR1 and CDR2 from the germline V gene are SGHNT and YYREEE (reference sequence). In regard to this clone: Its matching antigen is unknown.

The J gene is TRBJ2-1, the V gene TRBV5-4, with TRBD1 as a possible D gene (6 bases). The source material was naive CD8+ T cells from PBMCs. The sequence was obtained from a man younger than 30 in good health. Some clones in this sample may be carry-over from other donors' samples. For the CDR3, the DNA is TGTGCCAGCAGCGAGGGGGTAAGCTCCTACAATGAGCAGTTCTTC. It codes for CASSEGVSSYNEQFF.